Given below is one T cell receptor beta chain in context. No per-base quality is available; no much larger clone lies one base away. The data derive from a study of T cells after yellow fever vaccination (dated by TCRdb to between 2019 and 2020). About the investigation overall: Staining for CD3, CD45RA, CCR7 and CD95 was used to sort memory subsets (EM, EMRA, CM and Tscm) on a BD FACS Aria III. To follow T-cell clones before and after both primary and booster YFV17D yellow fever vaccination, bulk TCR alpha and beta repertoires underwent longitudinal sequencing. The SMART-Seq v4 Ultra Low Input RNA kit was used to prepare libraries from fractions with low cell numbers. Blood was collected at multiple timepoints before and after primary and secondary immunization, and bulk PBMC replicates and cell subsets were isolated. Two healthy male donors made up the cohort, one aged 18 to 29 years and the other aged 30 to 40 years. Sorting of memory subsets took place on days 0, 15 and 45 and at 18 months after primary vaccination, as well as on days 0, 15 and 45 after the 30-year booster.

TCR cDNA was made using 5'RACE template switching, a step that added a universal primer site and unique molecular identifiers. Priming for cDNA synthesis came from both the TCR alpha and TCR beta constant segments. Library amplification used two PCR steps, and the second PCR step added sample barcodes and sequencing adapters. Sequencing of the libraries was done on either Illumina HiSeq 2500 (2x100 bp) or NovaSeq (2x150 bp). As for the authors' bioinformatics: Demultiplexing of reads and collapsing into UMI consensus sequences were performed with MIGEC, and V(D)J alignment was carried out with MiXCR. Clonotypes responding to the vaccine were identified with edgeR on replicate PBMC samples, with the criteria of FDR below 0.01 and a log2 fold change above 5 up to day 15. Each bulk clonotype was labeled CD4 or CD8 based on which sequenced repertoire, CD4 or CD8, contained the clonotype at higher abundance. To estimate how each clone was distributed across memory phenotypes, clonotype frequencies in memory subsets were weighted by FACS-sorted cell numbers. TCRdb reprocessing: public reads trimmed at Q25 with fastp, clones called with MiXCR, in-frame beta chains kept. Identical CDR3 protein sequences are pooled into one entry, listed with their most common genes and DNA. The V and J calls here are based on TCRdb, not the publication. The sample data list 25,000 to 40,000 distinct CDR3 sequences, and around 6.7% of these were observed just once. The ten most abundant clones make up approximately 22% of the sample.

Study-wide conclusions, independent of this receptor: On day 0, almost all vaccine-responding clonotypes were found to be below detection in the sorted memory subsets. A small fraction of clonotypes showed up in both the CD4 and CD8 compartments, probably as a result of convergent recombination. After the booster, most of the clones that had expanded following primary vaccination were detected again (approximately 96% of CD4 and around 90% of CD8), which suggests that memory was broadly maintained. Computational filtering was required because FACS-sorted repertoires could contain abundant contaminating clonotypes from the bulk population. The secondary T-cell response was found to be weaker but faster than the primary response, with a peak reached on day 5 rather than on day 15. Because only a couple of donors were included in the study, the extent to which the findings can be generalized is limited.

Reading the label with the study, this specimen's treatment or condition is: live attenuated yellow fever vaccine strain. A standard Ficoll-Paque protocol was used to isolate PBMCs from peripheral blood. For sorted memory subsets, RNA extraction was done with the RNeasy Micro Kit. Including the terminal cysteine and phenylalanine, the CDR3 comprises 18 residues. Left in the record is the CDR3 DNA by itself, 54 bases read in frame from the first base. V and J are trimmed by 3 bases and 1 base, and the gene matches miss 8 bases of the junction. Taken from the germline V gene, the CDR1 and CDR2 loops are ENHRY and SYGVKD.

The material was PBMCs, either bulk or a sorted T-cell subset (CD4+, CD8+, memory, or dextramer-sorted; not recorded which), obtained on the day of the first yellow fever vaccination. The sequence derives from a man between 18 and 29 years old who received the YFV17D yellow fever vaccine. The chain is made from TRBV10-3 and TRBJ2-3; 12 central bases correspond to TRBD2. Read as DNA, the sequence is TGTGCCATCAGTGATGCTAGCGGGGGGGCAGGGCGCACAGATACGCAGTATTTT. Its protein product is CAISDASGGAGRTDTQYF.